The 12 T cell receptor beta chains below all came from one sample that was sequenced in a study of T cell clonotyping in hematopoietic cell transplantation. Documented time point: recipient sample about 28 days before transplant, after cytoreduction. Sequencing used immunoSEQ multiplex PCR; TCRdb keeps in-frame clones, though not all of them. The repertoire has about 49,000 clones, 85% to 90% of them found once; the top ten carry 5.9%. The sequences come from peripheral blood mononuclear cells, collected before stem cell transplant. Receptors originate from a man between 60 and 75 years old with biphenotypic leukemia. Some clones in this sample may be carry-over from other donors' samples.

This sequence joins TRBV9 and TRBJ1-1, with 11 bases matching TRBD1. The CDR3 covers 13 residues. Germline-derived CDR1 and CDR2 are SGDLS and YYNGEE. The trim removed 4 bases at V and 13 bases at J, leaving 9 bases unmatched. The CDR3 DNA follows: TGTGCCAGCAGCCCCAGGACAGGGGGCCGGGATTTCTTT. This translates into CASSPRTGGRDFF.

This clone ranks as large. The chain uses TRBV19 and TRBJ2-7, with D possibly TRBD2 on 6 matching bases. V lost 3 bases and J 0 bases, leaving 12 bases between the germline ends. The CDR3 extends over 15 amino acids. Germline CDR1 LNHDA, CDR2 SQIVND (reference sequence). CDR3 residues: CASSMTTSSSYEQYF. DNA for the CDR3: TGTGCCAGTAGTATGACCACTAGCAGCTCCTACGAGCAGTACTTC.

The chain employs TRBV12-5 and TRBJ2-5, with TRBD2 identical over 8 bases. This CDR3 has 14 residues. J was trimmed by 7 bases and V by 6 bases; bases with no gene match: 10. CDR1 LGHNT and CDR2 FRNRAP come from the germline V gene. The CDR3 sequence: CASGKAGAEGTQYF. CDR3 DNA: TGTGCTAGTGGAAAAGCGGGAGCGGAGGGGACCCAGTACTTC. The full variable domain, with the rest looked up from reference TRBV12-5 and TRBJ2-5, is DARVTQTPRHKVTEMGQEVTMRCQPILGHNTVFWYRQTMMQGLELLAYFRNRAPLDDSGMPKDRFSAEMPDATLATLKIQPSEPRDSAVYFCASGKAGAEGTQYFGPGTRLLVL.

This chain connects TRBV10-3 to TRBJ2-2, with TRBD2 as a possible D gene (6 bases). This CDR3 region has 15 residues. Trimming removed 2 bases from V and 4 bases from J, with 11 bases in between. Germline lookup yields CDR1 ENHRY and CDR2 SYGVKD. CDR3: CAISEREQGTGELFF. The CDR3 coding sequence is TGTGCCATCAGTGAGCGGGAGCAGGGCACCGGGGAGCTGTTTTTT.

CDR3 protein: CASSHGTGAEKLFF. The CDR3 DNA follows: TGCGCCAGCAGCCACGGGACAGGGGCTGAAAAACTGTTTTTT. The chain couples TRBV4-1 to TRBJ1-4; TRBD1 matches 10 bases. Germline V gene lookup returns CDR1 MGHRA and CDR2 YSYEKL. The CDR3 length is 14 residues. With 3 bases clipped from V and 7 bases from J, the junction kept 2 bases outside the gene matches.

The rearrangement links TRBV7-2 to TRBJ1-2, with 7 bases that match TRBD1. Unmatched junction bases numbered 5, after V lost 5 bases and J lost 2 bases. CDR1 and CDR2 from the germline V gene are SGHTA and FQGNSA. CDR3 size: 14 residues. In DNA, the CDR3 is TGTGCCAGCAGCCCTCAGACAGGGAACTATGGCTACACCTTC. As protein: CASSPQTGNYGYTF.

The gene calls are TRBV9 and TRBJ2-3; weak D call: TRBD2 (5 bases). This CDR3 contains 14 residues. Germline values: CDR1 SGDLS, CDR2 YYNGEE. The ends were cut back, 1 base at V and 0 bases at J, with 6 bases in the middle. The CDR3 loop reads CASSVRGSTDTQYF. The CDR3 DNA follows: TGTGCCAGCAGCGTACGGGGAAGCACAGATACGCAGTATTTT. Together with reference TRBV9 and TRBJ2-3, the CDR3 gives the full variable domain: DSGVTQTPKHLITATGQRVTLRCSPRSGDLSVYWYQQSLDQGLQFLIQYYNGEERAKGNILERFSAQQFPDLHSELNLSSLELGDSALYFCASSVRGSTDTQYFGPGTRLTVL.

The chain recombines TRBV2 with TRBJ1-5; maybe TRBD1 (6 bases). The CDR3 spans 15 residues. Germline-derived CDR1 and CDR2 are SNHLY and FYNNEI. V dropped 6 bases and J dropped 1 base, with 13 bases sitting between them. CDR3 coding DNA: TGTGCCAGCAGCTATACCGGGGGCAGCAATCAGCCCCAGCATTTT. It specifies CASSYTGGSNQPQHF.

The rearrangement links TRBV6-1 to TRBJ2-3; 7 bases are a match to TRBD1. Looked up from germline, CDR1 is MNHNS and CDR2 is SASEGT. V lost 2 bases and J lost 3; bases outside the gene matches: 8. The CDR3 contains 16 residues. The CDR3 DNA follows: TGTGCCAGCAGTGAACGGGAACAGGGGAGTACAGATACGCAGTATTTT. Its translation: CASSEREQGSTDTQYF.

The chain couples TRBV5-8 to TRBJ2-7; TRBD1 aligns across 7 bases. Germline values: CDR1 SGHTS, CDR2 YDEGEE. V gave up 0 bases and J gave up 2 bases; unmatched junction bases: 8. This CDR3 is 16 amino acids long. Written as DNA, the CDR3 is TGTGCCAGCAGCTTGGGTTCTGGGACAGCCACCTACGAGCAGTACTTC. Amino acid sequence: CASSLGSGTATYEQYF.

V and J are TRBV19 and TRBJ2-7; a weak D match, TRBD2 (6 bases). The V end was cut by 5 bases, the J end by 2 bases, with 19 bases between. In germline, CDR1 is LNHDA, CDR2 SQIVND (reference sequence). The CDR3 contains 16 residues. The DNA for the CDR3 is TGTGCCAGTAGTCCCACCCCGAGACTAGTTCCCTACGAGCAGTACTTC. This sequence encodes CASSPTPRLVPYEQYF.

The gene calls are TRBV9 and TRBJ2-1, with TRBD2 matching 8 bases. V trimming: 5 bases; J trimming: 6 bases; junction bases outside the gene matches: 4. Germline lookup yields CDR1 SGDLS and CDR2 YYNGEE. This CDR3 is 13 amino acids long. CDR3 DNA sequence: TGTGCCAGCAGAGGCAGCGGGAGCAATGAGCAGTTCTTC. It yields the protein CASRGSGSNEQFF.